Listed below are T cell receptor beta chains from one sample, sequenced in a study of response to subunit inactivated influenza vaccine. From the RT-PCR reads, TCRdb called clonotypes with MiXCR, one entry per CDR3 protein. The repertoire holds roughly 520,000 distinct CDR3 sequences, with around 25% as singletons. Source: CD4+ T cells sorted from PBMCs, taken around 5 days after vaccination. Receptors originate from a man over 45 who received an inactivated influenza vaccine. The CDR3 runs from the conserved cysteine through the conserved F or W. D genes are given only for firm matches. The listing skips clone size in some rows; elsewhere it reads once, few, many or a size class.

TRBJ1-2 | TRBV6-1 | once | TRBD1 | TGTGCCAGCAACCCAGGGGGTTCGGGTGGCTACACCTTC | CASNPGGSGGYTF
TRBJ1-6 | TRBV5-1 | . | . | TGCGCCAGCAGCCAAGGACGGGATAATTCACCCCTCCACTTT | CASSQGRDNSPLHF
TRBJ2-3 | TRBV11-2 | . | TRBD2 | TGTGCCAGCAGCCCCAGCCTGATGTTTCGAGGGAGGGCCGGGTTCCCAGATACGCAGTATTTT | CASSPSLMFRGRAGFPDTQYF
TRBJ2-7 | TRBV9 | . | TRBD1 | TGTGCCAGCAGCGAGGGACAGGGGTATACCACCTACGAGCAGTACTTC | CASSEGQGYTTYEQYF
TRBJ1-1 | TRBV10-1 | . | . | TGCGCCAGCAGTGACCCGGGGTCACCGGGAGGGGAAGCTTTCTTT | CASSDPGSPGGEAFF
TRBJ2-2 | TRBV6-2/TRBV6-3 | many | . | TGTGCCAGCAGCCGCCTGACAGTACTCGGGGAGCTGTTTTTT | CASSRLTVLGELFF
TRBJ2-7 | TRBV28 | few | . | TGTGCCAGCATCGCAGGGACATCCACAGACTACGAGCAGTACTTC | CASIAGTSTDYEQYF
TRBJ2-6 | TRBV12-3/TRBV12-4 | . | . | TGTGCCAGCAGTTTGGGGCCCTCTGGGGCCAACGTCCTGACTTTC | CASSLGPSGANVLTF
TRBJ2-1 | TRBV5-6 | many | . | TGTGCCAGCAGCATGGGACTCCGGAGGCCCAATGAGCAGTTCTTC | CASSMGLRRPNEQFF
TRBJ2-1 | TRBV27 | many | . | TGTGCCAGCAGTTTATTTTCCAGCGGGTCGGGGGATGAGCAGTTCTTC | CASSLFSSGSGDEQFF
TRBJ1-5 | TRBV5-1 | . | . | TGCGCCAGCAGCTTGAACAGCGCTAGCAATCAGCCCCAGCATTTT | CASSLNSASNQPQHF
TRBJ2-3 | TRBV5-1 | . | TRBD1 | TGCGCCAGCGCGACAGGGGGGGGCACAGATACGCAGTATTTT | CASATGGGTDTQYF
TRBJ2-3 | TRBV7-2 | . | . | TGTGCCAGCAGCTTAAACACAGGGCCCGATACGCAGTATTTT | CASSLNTGPDTQYF
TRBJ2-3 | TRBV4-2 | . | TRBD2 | TGTGCCAGCAGCCAGTATCCGGGACTAGCGGGTTCTAGCACAGATACGCAGTATTTT | CASSQYPGLAGSSTDTQYF
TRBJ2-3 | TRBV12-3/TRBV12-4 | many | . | TGTGCCAGCAGCCCAGACCGGGGGGCGGGATCAGATACGCAGTATTTT | CASSPDRGAGSDTQYF
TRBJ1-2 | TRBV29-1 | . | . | TGCAGCGCCGATTCTTGGTACGATAACTATGGCTACACCTTC | CSADSWYDNYGYTF
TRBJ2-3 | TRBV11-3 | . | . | TGTGCCAGCAGCCCCACCGTGGGTTCAGATACGCAGTATTTT | CASSPTVGSDTQYF
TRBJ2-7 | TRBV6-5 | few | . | TGTGCCAGCAGTGATCTAGGATACGAGCAGTACTTC | CASSDLGYEQYF
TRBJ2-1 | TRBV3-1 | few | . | TGTGCCAGCAGCCCCCGGTCGTCTCTGGGATACAATGAGCAGTTCTTC | CASSPRSSLGYNEQFF
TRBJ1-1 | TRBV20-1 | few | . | TGCAGTGCTACCTCATCGGTGATGTACACTGAAGCTTTCTTT | CSATSSVMYTEAFF
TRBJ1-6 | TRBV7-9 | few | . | TGTGCCAGCAGCTTAGCGTTGAGCGGAGCTTCACCCCTCCACTTT | CASSLALSGASPLHF
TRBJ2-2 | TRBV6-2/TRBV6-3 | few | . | TGTGCCAGCAGTTACTCGTTAAGTCGGGGGCTGCGGAACACCGGGGAGCTGTTTTTT | CASSYSLSRGLRNTGELFF
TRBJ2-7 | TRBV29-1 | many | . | TGCAGCGTTGAGGACGTGCCCTACGAGCAGTACTTC | CSVEDVPYEQYF
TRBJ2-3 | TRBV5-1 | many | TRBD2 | TGCGCCAGCAGCTTCGGGACTAGCGGGGGATCCCGCACAGATACGCAGTATTTT | CASSFGTSGGSRTDTQYF
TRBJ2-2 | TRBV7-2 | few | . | TGTGCCAGCAGCCCTTCACCCCCCGGGGAGCTGTTTTTT | CASSPSPPGELFF
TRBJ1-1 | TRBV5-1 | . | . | TGCGCCAGCAGCCAAGCGTCGGGGGCAGCCGAAGCTTTCTTT | CASSQASGAAEAFF
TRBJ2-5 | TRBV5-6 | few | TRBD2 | TGTGCCAGCAGCTTGGTGGTTAGCGGGGACGAGACCCAGTACTTC | CASSLVVSGDETQYF
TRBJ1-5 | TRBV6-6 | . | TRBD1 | TGTGCCAGCCAGGACAGGGAAAATCAGCCCCAGCATTTT | CASQDRENQPQHF
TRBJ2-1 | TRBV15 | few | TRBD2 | TGTGCCACCAGCAGAGCCGGTAGCGGGGGGGCGAGAAATGAGCAGTTCTTC | CATSRAGSGGARNEQFF
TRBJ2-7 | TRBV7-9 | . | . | TGTGCCAGCAGCTTACACAGAGGGGCTGGAAACGAGCAGTACTTC | CASSLHRGAGNEQYF
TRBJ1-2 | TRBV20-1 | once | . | TGCAGTGCTCCGAAATTGAGGAGGTACTATGGCTACACCTTC | CSAPKLRRYYGYTF
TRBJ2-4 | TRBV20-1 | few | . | TGCAGTGCTAGCCCTACGGGACTCCGAAACATTCAGTACTTC | CSASPTGLRNIQYF
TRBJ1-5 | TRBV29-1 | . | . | TGCAGCGTTCGCGTAACCGATAGCAATCAGCCCCAGCATTTT | CSVRVTDSNQPQHF
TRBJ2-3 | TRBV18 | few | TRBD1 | TGTGCCAGCTCACCTCTGGACAGGGGGTTGGCAGATACGCAGTATTTT | CASSPLDRGLADTQYF
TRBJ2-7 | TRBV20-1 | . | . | TGCAGTGCTAGACCCCTACTCGGGAGTTACGAGCAGTACTTC | CSARPLLGSYEQYF
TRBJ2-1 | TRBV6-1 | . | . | TGTGCCAGCAGTGAAGGAAACAGTAGAGATGAGCAGTTCTTC | CASSEGNSRDEQFF
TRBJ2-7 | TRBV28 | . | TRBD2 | TGTGCCAGCAACTCAGCGGGAGGGGACGTCCACGAGCAGTACTTC | CASNSAGGDVHEQYF